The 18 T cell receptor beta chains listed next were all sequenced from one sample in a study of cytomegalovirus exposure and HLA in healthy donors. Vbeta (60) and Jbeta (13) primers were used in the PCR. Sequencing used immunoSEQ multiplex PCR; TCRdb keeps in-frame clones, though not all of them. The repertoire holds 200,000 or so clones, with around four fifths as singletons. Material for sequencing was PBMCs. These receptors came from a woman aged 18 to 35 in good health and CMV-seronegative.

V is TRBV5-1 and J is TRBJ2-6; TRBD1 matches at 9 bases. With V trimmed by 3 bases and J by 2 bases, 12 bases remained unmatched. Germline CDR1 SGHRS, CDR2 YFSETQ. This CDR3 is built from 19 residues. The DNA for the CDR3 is TGCGCCAGCAGCTGGACCCCGGGACAGGGCCTTGCTGGGGCCAACGTCCTGACTTTC. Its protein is CASSWTPGQGLAGANVLTF.

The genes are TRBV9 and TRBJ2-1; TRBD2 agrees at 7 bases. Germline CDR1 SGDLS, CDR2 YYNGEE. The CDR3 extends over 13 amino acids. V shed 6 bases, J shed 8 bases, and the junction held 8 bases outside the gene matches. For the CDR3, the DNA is TGTGCCAGCAATAGCGGGCTTTGGGATGAGCAGTTCTTC. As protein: CASNSGLWDEQFF.

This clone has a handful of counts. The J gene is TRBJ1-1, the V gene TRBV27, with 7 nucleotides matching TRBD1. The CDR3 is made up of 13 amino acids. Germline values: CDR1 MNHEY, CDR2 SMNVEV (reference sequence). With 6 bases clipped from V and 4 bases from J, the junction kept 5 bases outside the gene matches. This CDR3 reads CASSGAGGTEAFF. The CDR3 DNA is TGTGCCAGCAGCGGTGCAGGGGGCACTGAAGCTTTCTTT.

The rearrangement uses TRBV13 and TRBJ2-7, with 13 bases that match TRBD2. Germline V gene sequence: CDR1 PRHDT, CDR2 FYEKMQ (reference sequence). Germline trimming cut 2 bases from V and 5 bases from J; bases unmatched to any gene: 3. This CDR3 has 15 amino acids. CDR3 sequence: CASSLTSGGVHEQYF. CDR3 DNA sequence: TGTGCCAGCAGCTTAACTAGCGGGGGGGTTCACGAGCAGTACTTC.

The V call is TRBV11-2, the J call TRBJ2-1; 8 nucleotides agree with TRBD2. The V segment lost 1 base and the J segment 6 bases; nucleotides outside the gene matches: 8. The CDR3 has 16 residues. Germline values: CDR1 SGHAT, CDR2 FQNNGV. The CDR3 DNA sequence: TGTGCCAGCAGCTTAGGTCCGGGGGGGGACTTCAATGAGCAGTTCTTC. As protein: CASSLGPGGDFNEQFF.

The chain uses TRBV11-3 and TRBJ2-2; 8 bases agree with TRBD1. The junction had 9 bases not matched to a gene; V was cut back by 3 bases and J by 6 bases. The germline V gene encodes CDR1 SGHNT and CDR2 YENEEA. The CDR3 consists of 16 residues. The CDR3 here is CASSFSGTGVAGELFF. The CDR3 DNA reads TGTGCCAGCAGCTTTTCCGGGACAGGTGTCGCCGGGGAGCTGTTTTTT.

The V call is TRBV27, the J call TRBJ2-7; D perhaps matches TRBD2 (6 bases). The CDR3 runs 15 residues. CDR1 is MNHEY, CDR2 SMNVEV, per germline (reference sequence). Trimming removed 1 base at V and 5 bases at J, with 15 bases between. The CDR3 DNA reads TGTGCCAGCAGTTTATTCTTGACTAGTAAGGACGAGCAGTACTTC. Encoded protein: CASSLFLTSKDEQYF.

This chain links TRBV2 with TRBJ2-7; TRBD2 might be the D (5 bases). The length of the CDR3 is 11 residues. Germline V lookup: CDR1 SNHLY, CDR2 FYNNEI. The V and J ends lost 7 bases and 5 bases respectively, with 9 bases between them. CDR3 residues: CASTLGNEQYF. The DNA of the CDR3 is TGTGCCAGCACTCTCGGGAACGAGCAGTACTTC.

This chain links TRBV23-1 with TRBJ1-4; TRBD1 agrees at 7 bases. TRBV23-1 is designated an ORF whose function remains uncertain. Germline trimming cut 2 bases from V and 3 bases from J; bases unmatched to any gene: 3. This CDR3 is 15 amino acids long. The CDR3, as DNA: TGCGCCAGCAGTCAACAGGGGGGAGCTAATGAAAAACTGTTTTTT. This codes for CASSQQGGANEKLFF.

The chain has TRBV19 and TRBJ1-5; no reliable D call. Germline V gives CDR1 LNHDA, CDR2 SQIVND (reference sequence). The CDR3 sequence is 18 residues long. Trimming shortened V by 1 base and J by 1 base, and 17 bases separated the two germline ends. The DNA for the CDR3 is TGTGCCAGTAGTATAGCCCAGGCATCTTGGGTAAGCAATCAGCCCCAGCATTTT. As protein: CASSIAQASWVSNQPQHF.

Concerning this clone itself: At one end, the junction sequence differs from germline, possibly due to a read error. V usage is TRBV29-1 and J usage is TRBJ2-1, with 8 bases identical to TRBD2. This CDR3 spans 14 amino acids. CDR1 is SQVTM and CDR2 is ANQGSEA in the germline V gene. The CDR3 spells CSIDPGGAYNEQFF. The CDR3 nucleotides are TGCAGCATTGACCCCGGGGGGGCCTACAATGAGCAGTTCTTC.

Here the CDR3 DNA reads TGTGCAATCGGGGGACAGACCGTGTTAGAAGAGCAGTTCTTC. Translation gives CAIGGQTVLEEQFF. This chain connects TRBV10-3 to TRBJ2-1, with a tentative D call TRBD1 (7 bases). CDR1 is ENHRY and CDR2 is SYGVKD in the germline V gene. The CDR3 totals 14 residues.

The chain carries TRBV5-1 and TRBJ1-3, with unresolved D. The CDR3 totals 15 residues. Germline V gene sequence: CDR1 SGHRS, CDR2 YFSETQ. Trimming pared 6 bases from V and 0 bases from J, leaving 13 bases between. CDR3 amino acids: CASTAQPDSGNTIYF. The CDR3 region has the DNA TGCGCCAGCACCGCCCAACCAGACTCTGGAAACACCATATATTTT.

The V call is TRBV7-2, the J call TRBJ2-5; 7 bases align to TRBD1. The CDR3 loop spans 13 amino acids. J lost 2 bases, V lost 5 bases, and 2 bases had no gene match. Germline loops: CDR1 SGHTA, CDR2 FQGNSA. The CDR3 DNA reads TGTGCCAGCAGCGCGGACAGGCAAGAGACCCAGTACTTC. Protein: CASSADRQETQYF.

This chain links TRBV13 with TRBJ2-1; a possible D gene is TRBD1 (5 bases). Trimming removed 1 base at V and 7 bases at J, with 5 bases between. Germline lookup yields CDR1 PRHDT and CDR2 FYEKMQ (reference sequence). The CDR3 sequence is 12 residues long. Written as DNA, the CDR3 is TGTGCCAGCAGCTTAGCAGGGAATGAGCAGTTCTTC. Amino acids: CASSLAGNEQFF.

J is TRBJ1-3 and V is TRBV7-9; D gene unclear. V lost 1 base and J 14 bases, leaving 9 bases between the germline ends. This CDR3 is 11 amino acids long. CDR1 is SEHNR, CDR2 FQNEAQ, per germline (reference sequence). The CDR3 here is CASSLEFEVYF. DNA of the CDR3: TGTGCCAGCAGCTTAGAATTCGAGGTATATTTT.

The CDR3 sequence: CASSEVRPGYEQYF. CDR3 coding DNA: TGTGCCAGCAGTGAAGTACGGCCGGGCTACGAGCAGTACTTC. V gene TRBV6-1 combines with J gene TRBJ2-7; D not certain. Germline values: CDR1 MNHNS, CDR2 SASEGT. V shed 1 base and J shed 3 bases, with 10 bases lying between them. This CDR3 region has 14 residues.

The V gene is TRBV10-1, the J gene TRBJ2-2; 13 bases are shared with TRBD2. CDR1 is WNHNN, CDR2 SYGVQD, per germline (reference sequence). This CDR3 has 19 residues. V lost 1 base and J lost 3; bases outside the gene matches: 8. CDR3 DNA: TGCGCCAGCAGTGAGTTGAAACTAGCGGGGGGGCCGCACACCGGGGAGCTGTTTTTT. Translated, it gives CASSELKLAGGPHTGELFF.